The clone carrying this T cell receptor (beta chain) was observed many times. The sample comes from a study of CD8+CD57+ T cells in acquired aplastic anemia. Trimming pared 0 bases from V and 2 bases from J, leaving 21 bases between. The CDR3 contains 19 residues. The germline V gene encodes CDR1 SGHNT and CDR2 YYREEE (reference sequence). Profiling of TCR beta VDJ combinations and CDR3 sequences used genomic DNA as template. Via MiXCR, TCRdb re-called the reads, giving one row per CDR3 protein. The data hold tens of thousands of distinct CDR3 sequences, with around 42% observed a single time. The sequenced sample consisted of sorted CD4+, CD8+, or CD8+CD57+ T cells (not recorded which) from PBMCs. This clonotype was obtained from a human donor in good health, serving as a control. V and J are TRBV5-4 and TRBJ1-5; a possible D gene is TRBD1 (6 bases). The CDR3 region has the DNA TGTGCCAGCAGCTTGGGACGTGAAGGGGGGCGCAGAGGCAATCAGCCCCAGCATTTT. Translation: CASSLGREGGRRGNQPQHF.